This entry concerns a single T cell receptor beta chain. CDR3 size: 15 residues. J gave up 6 bases and V 7 bases, and 10 bases lay outside the gene matches. The germline CDR1 and CDR2 sequences are MNHNY and SVGAGI (reference sequence). TCRdb keeps only in-frame clones here, not all; method: immunoSEQ multiplex PCR. This sample carries under 50,000 clones, 93% of them seen once, and the ten largest clones take about 1%. The data stem from a study of blood T cell repertoires in COVID-19. Study-level background: The cDNA or gDNA used as material had been derived from T cells, B-cell-depleted T cells, or PBMCs.

Seattle's cohort entered during active infection and was followed longitudinally. The chain has TRBV6-6 and TRBJ1-5, with 9 bases matching TRBD1. This TCR came from a man between 60 and 75 years old with COVID-19, enrolled during active disease. The sample comprised peripheral blood. The CDR3 coding sequence is TGTGCCAGCACCGTCGGACAGGGGACGCCTCAGCCCCAGCATTTT. It translates to CASTVGQGTPQPQHF.